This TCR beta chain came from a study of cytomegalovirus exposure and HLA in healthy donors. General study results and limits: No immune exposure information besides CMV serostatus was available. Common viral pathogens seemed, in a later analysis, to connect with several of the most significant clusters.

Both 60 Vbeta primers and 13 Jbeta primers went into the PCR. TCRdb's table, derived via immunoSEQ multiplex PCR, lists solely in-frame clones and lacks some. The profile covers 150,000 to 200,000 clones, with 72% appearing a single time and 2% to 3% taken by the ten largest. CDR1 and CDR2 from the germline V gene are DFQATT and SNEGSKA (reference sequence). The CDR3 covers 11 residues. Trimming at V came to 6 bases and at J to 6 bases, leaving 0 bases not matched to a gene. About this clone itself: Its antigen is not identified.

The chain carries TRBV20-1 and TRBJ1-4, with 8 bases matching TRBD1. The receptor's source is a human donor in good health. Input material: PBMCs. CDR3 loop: CSATGDEKLFF. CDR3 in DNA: TGCAGTGCGACAGGGGATGAAAAACTGTTTTTT.